This T cell receptor (beta chain) came from a study of CD8+CD57+ T cells in acquired aplastic anemia. Study conclusions and caveats: Controls and patients did not differ significantly in CD8+ Simpson's diversity. In common between the patients and the controls were approximately 28 CD8+ CDR3 sequences.

Details on this clonotype: Its antigen is unknown.

Germline loops: CDR1 ENHRY, CDR2 SYGVKD. The CDR3 has 14 residues. Trimming removed 6 bases at V and 4 bases at J, with 15 bases between. Genomic DNA served as template for TCR beta VDJ and CDR3 profiling. MiXCR was run by TCRdb on the reads, yielding one entry per CDR3 protein. The sample has around 200,000 distinct CDR3 sequences, about 44% seen once. Patients chosen for sequencing had shown CD8+CD57+ cell expansion by flow cytometry. The rearrangement joins TRBV10-3 to TRBJ1-2; possibly TRBD1 for D (5 bases). Sample: sorted CD4+, CD8+, or CD8+CD57+ T cells (not recorded which) from PBMCs. The receptor was isolated from a human donor with aplastic anemia. CDR3 in amino acids: CAIRSGQGSYGYTF. The DNA for the CDR3 is TGTGCCATCAGAAGTGGGCAGGGAAGCTATGGCTACACCTTC.